This T cell receptor (beta chain) was sequenced for a study of neurological immune-mediated disorders. MiXCR, run by TCRdb on the 5' RACE reads, gives a single entry per CDR3 protein. The sample carries tens of thousands of distinct CDR3 sequences, under 4.5% recorded once. This clonotype was seen at least ten times. CDR1 MNHEY and CDR2 SVGAGI come from the germline V gene. The ends were cut back, 6 bases at V and 4 bases at J, with 15 bases in the middle. This CDR3 comprises 15 residues. The rearrangement uses TRBV6-5 and TRBJ2-2; D might be TRBD1 (6 bases). This sequence originates from a woman between 45 and 65 years old with multiple sclerosis. The sample consisted of PBMCs. This chain's CDR3 is CASRNDRSSTGELFF. DNA of the CDR3: TGTGCCAGCAGAAATGACAGGTCAAGCACCGGGGAGCTGTTTTTT.